This is a list of T cell receptor beta chains from one sample in a study of CD8 T cells in ankylosing spondylitis. TCRdb processed the 5' RACE reads anew with MiXCR; each CDR3 protein has one entry. The table has some 840,000 distinct CDR3 sequences, roughly 12% seen once; the top ten hold about 0.5%. Sequenced material: blood, either unsorted or a sorted T cell fraction (not recorded which). These receptors were taken from a male donor with ankylosing spondylitis. Each CDR3 is given with its conserved first and last residue. Each record gives: clone size, J gene, V gene, D gene, CDR3 protein, CDR3 DNA. A D gene is named only where the DNA matches it firmly. Size is omitted from some rows. Given values are once, few, many or a class for expanded clones.

-,TRBJ2-7,TRBV7-2,-,CASSLSARSYEQYF,TGTGCCAGCAGCTTATCAGCCCGCTCCTACGAGCAGTACTTC
few,TRBJ2-1,TRBV20-1,TRBD2,CSAPDSGGYNEQFF,TGCAGTGCTCCGGATAGCGGGGGTTACAATGAGCAGTTCTTC
few,TRBJ2-5,TRBV10-3,-,CAISGSLKETQYF,TGTGCCATCAGTGGTTCCTTGAAAGAGACCCAGTACTTC
-,TRBJ2-1,TRBV6-5,-,CASPDWEFF,TGTGCCAGCCCGGACTGGGAGTTCTTC
-,TRBJ2-3,TRBV25-1,TRBD2,CASSKSGLAVESTDTQYF,TGTGCCAGCAGTAAATCGGGACTAGCTGTCGAGAGCACAGATACGCAGTATTTT
few,TRBJ1-5,TRBV6-5,-,CASSYSTGGNQPQHF,TGTGCCAGCAGTTACTCTACAGGAGGCAATCAGCCCCAGCATTTT
many,TRBJ2-5,TRBV20-1,TRBD2,CTVLGLEVLGETQYF,TGCACAGTGCTGGGACTAGAGGTGCTAGGGGAGACCCAGTACTTC
few,TRBJ2-1,TRBV10-3,TRBD2,CAIRGTSGRADEQFF,TGTGCCATCAGAGGGACTAGCGGGAGGGCTGATGAGCAGTTCTTC
many,TRBJ2-6,TRBV20-1,-,CSARDWANSGANVLTF,TGCAGTGCTAGAGATTGGGCGAACTCTGGGGCCAACGTCCTGACTTTC
few,TRBJ2-5,TRBV6-1,-,CASSLLPGLLQETQYF,TGTGCCAGCAGCCTCCTACCGGGACTGCTACAAGAGACCCAGTACTTC
many,TRBJ1-2,TRBV20-1,-,CSASLAVYGYTF,TGCAGTGCTAGCCTAGCAGTCTATGGCTACACCTTC
few,TRBJ1-5,TRBV7-9,-,CASSSDRWNRPQHF,TGTGCCAGCAGCTCAGACAGGTGGAATCGGCCCCAGCATTTT
-,TRBJ1-2,TRBV7-2,TRBD1,CASSLLPGQPQGYTF,TGTGCCAGCAGCTTACTCCCGGGACAGCCTCAGGGCTACACCTTC
-,TRBJ2-5,TRBV9,-,CASSAGPIQETQYF,TGTGCCAGCAGCGCGGGACCGATCCAAGAGACCCAGTACTTC
many,TRBJ2-1,TRBV7-8,-,CASSQGPEQFF,TGTGCCAGCAGCCAGGGACCGGAACAGTTCTTC
-,TRBJ2-1,TRBV7-9,-,CASSFTSPTEQFF,TGTGCCAGCAGCTTTACTAGCCCCACTGAGCAGTTCTTC
-,TRBJ2-7,TRBV19,TRBD2,CASSIASGPYEQYF,TGTGCCAGTAGTATCGCTAGCGGTCCCTACGAGCAGTACTTC
few,TRBJ2-1,TRBV29-1,-,CSVARAEQFF,TGCAGCGTTGCGAGGGCTGAGCAGTTCTTC
few,TRBJ1-2,TRBV6-2/TRBV6-3,TRBD1,CASGRGLGYGYTF,TGTGCCAGCGGCAGGGGGCTAGGATATGGCTACACCTTC
few,TRBJ1-4,TRBV9,TRBD1,CASSTPGLQGEKLFF,TGTGCCAGCAGCACCCCGGGACTACAGGGGGAAAAACTGTTTTTT
-,TRBJ2-1,TRBV20-1,-,CSALGRSSYNEQFF,TGCAGTGCTTTAGGCCGGAGCTCCTACAATGAGCAGTTCTTC
-,TRBJ2-2,TRBV4-2,TRBD2,CASSQPGGGTNTGELFF,TGTGCCAGCAGCCAGCCGGGAGGAGGGACCAACACCGGGGAGCTGTTTTTT